The 9 T cell receptor beta chains presented below share a single source sample, sequenced in a study of cytomegalovirus exposure and HLA in healthy donors. Only in-frame clones appear in the TCRdb table, and some are missing; sequencing was by immunoSEQ multiplex PCR. The table shows some 140,000 clones, with roughly 86% occurring only once. Material for sequencing was PBMCs. These receptors all come from a human donor in good health.

V and J are TRBV6-5 and TRBJ1-4, with 7 bases matching TRBD1. Trimming at V came to 3 bases and at J to 7 bases, leaving 5 bases not matched to a gene. This CDR3 has 14 amino acids. CDR1 is MNHEY, CDR2 SVGAGI, per germline. The chain's CDR3 is CASSYRGGREKLFF. DNA of the CDR3: TGTGCCAGCAGTTATAGAGGGGGCCGTGAAAAACTGTTTTTT.

In the case of this clone: Other DNA sequences from this sample encode an identical CDR3 as well. The rearrangement uses TRBV28 and TRBJ2-5, with a weak D call TRBD1 (6 bases). Between the trimmed V and J ends, which lost 2 bases and 2 bases, there was a span of 12 bases. This CDR3 contains 15 residues. CDR1 and CDR2 from the germline V gene are MDHEN and SYDVKM. The CDR3 DNA follows: TGTGCCAGCAGTTTAACTGGGGGCGGACAAGAGACCCAGTACTTC. Its translation: CASSLTGGGQETQYF.

The gene calls are TRBV28 and TRBJ1-5; 9 bases are a match to TRBD1. The length of the CDR3 is 14 residues. CDR1 MDHEN and CDR2 SYDVKM come from the germline V gene. V shed 6 bases and J 5 bases; nucleotides not matched to a gene: 5. CDR3 sequence (DNA): TGTGCCAGCAGCCGGGGACAGGGCCATCAGCCCCAGCATTTT. It translates to CASSRGQGHQPQHF.

The chain is built from TRBV7-9 and TRBJ1-2; 9 positions agree with TRBD1. J was trimmed by 3 bases and V by 1 base; bases with no gene match: 12. Germline assignment: CDR1 SEHNR and CDR2 FQNEAQ (reference sequence). The CDR3 totals 18 residues. Here the CDR3 reads CASSLVVVTGGDHYGYTF. The CDR3 nucleotides read TGTGCCAGCAGCTTAGTAGTCGTGACAGGGGGGGATCACTATGGCTACACCTTC. Full variable domain (missing parts from reference TRBV7-9 and TRBJ1-2): DTGVSQNPRHKITKRGQNVTFRCDPISEHNRLYWYRQTLGQGPEFLTYFQNEAQLEKSRLLSDRFSAERPKGSFSTLEIQRTEQGDSAMYLCASSLVVVTGGDHYGYTFGSGTRLTVV.

The J gene is TRBJ1-2, the V gene TRBV9; D is unclear. V dropped 0 bases and J dropped 2 bases, with 11 bases sitting between them. Germline lookup yields CDR1 SGDLS and CDR2 YYNGEE. There are 15 residues in the CDR3. The CDR3 region has the DNA TGTGCCAGCAGCGTAGGTTGGAGGCCAAACTATGGCTACACCTTC. Its translation: CASSVGWRPNYGYTF. The full variable domain, in which reference TRBV9 and TRBJ1-2 provide the parts outside the CDR3, is DSGVTQTPKHLITATGQRVTLRCSPRSGDLSVYWYQQSLDQGLQFLIQYYNGEERAKGNILERFSAQQFPDLHSELNLSSLELGDSALYFCASSVGWRPNYGYTFGSGTRLTVV.

The V gene is TRBV4-2, the J gene TRBJ2-1; 8 bases are a match to TRBD2. The length of the CDR3 is 17 residues. Germline V gene sequence: CDR1 LGHNA, CDR2 YNFKEQ. Losses at the gene ends were 0 bases for V and 2 bases for J; bases not matched to a gene: 6. CDR3 nucleotide sequence: TGTGCCAGCAGCCAAGATGCTTCGGGAGGGCCCTACAATGAGCAGTTCTTC. Protein product: CASSQDASGGPYNEQFF.

This clone occurred once. The chain recombines TRBV27 with TRBJ2-1; 12 nucleotides line up with TRBD2. The V segment lost 8 bases and the J segment 6 bases; nucleotides outside the gene matches: 8. The CDR3 contains 15 residues. Germline loops: CDR1 MNHEY, CDR2 SMNVEV (reference sequence). The CDR3 DNA sequence: TGTGCCAGCCGTCGGACTAGCGGGAACCTCAATGAGCAGTTCTTC. Translating gives CASRRTSGNLNEQFF.

The rearrangement uses TRBV7-9 and TRBJ2-1; 13 bases fit TRBD2. CDR3 size: 15 residues. V shed 3 bases, J shed 7 bases, and the junction held 3 bases outside the gene matches. The germline CDR1 and CDR2 sequences are SEHNR and FQNEAQ (reference sequence). The CDR3 reads CASSFGLAGVNEQFF. The CDR3 bases are TGTGCCAGCAGCTTCGGACTAGCGGGAGTAAATGAGCAGTTCTTC.

This chain joins TRBV5-1 and TRBJ1-1, with D tentatively TRBD1 (6 bases). The CDR3 is 14 residues long. From germline, CDR1 is SGHRS and CDR2 YFSETQ. V lost 0 bases, J lost 2 bases, and 8 bases lay in between. The CDR3 here is CASSLGTDNTEAFF. The CDR3 DNA sequence: TGCGCCAGCAGCTTGGGGACAGATAACACTGAAGCTTTCTTT.